The source of this T cell receptor (beta chain) is a study of cytotoxic CD8 clonotypes in ibrutinib-treated CLL. Some clones are missing from TCRdb's copy, which holds only in-frame ones; the method was immunoSEQ multiplex PCR. The sample shows under 300,000 clones, roughly three quarters of them seen only once. CDR3 length: 12 amino acids. V lost 4 bases, J lost 5 bases, and 3 bases lay in between. Germline lookup yields CDR1 MGHRA and CDR2 YSYEKL. J is TRBJ1-6 and V is TRBV4-1; D not resolved. This TCR came from a human donor with chronic lymphocytic leukemia. The sample here was PBMCs, taken at disease progression, from a patient treated with ibrutinib. DNA for the CDR3: TGCGCCAGCAGCCTAGATAATTCACCCCTCCACTTT. This translates into CASSLDNSPLHF.